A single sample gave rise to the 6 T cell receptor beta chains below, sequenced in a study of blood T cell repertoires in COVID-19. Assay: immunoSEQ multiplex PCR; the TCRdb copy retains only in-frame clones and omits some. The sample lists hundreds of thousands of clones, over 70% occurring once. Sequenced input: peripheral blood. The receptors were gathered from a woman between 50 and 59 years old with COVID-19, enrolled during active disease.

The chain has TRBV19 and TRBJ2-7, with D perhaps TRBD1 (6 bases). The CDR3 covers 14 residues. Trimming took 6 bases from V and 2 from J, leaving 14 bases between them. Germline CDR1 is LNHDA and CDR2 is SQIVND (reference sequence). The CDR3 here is CASRTRGSPYEQYF. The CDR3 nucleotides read TGTGCCAGTAGGACAAGGGGGTCCCCCTACGAGCAGTACTTC.

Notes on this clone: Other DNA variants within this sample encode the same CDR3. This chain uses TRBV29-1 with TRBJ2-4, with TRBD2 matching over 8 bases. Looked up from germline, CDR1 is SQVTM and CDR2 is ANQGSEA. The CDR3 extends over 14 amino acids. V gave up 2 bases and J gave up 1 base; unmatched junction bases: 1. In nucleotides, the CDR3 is TGCAGCGTTGAAACGGGAGGGGCCAAAAACATTCAGTACTTC. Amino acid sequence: CSVETGGAKNIQYF.

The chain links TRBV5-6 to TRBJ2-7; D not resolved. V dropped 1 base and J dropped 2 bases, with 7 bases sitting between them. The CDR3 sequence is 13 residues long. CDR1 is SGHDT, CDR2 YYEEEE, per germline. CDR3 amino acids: CASSLNRAYEQYF. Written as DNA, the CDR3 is TGTGCCAGCAGCTTGAACAGAGCCTACGAGCAGTACTTC.

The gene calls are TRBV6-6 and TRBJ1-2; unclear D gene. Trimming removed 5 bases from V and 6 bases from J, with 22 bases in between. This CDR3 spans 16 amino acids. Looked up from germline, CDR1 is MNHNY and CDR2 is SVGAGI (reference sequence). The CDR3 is CASSAGLEGWVHGYTF. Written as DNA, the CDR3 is TGTGCCAGCAGTGCCGGCCTTGAGGGCTGGGTCCATGGCTACACCTTC.

CDR3 residues: CATSDIQGSNQPQHF. Here the CDR3 DNA reads TGTGCCACCAGTGATATTCAGGGGAGCAATCAGCCCCAGCATTTT. The chain carries TRBV24-1 and TRBJ1-5; maybe TRBD1 (6 bases). Germline V gene lookup returns CDR1 KGHDR and CDR2 SFDVKD. V gave up 3 bases and J gave up 1 base, with 9 bases separating them. The CDR3 length is 15 residues.

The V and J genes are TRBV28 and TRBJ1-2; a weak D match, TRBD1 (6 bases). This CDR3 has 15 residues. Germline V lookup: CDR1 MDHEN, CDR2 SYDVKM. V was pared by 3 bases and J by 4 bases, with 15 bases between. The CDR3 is CASSFSGGSRYGYTF. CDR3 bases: TGTGCCAGCAGTTTTTCGGGGGGCTCGCGCTATGGCTACACCTTC.